This TCR beta chain stems from a study of T-cell memory formation after mild COVID-19. This clonotype turned up a few times. The antigen remains undetermined. CDR1 and CDR2 (germline): SGHTA, FQGNSA. Trimming took 3 bases from V and 7 from J; bases not matched to a gene: 9. CDR3 length: 16 amino acids. Study results and limitations: Researchers report contracting CD4+ clones mostly in CM and EM, with CD8+ clones in EMRA. A subset of responding clones appeared in pre-infection memory, suggesting cross-reactive memory joined.

The authors produced TCR alpha and TCR beta cDNA libraries with sample barcodes and UMIs by 5'RACE using constant-segment primers. TCRdb re-analysed the 5' RACE reads in MiXCR, keeping a single row per CDR3 protein. The table has some 190,000 distinct CDR3 sequences, about 17% seen once. Sequenced material: PBMCs or a T cell subset sorted from them (not recorded which). The clonotype originates from an adult woman who had mild COVID-19 (a few samples of this study predate the infection). Cell type and time point are not known. V gene TRBV7-2 combines with J gene TRBJ2-1; 10 nucleotides line up with TRBD1. The CDR3 DNA sequence: TGTGCCAGCAGCTTTTCCGGGACAGGGGAGGGGAATGAGCAGTTCTTC. This encodes CASSFSGTGEGNEQFF.